This T cell receptor beta chain was found in a study of cytomegalovirus exposure and HLA in healthy donors. Details on this clone: Its target is not known.

Regarding the study as a whole: In presence/absence analyses, roughly uniform sequencing depth across donors was assumed. Researchers reported from a later analysis that most CMV-associated TCR beta chains appeared HLA-restricted. Researchers reportedly found TCR beta sequences accurately predicted most subjects' HLA-A and HLA-B alleles.

This CDR3 region has 13 residues. Germline CDR1 SGDLS, CDR2 YYNGEE. V dropped 4 bases and J dropped 1 base, with 8 bases sitting between them. Primers included in the PCR were 60 Vbeta and 13 Jbeta primers. In the source study's methods: Unique TCR beta chains totaled roughly 79 million in a later count, with around 11 million of them shared. Repertoires were generated with immunoSEQ multiplex PCR, while TCRdb's copy carries only in-frame clones and drops some. V and J calls and clone size are given by that table; D and trimming were obtained from the DNA. The sample records 150,000 to 200,000 clones, roughly 80% being singletons.

The receptor comes from a boy between 10 and 17 years old in good health and CMV-seronegative. The chain joins TRBV9 to TRBJ1-1; D unclear. The sample consisted of PBMCs. The CDR3 nucleotides read TGTGCCAGCAGCCCTCGGTGGAACACTGAAGCTTTCTTT. Its protein product is CASSPRWNTEAFF.